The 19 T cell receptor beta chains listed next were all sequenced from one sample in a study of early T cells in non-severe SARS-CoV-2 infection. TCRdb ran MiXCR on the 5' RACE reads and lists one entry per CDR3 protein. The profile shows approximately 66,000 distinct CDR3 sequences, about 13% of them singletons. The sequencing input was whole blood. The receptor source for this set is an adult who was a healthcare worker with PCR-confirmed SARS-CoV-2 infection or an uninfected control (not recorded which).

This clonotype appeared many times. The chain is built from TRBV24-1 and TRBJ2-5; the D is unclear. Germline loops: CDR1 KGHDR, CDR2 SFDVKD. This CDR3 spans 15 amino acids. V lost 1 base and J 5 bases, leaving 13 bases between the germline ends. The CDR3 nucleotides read TGTGCCACCAGTGATTTCAGTAGGTTGGGGGAGACCCAGTACTTC. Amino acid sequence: CATSDFSRLGETQYF.

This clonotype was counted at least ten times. As DNA, the CDR3 is TGCGCCAGCAGCTTTAGCCCAGGGGGGCAGGGGACAGATACGCAGTATTTT. Amino acid sequence: CASSFSPGGQGTDTQYF. V is TRBV4-1 and J is TRBJ2-3; maybe TRBD1 (7 bases). The CDR3 extends over 17 amino acids. V was pared by 5 bases and J by 3 bases, with 21 bases between. CDR1 and CDR2 from the germline V gene are MGHRA and YSYEKL.

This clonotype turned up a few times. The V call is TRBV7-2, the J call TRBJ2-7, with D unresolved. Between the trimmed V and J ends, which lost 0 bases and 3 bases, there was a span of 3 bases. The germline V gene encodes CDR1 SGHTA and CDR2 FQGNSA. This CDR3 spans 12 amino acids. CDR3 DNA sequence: TGTGCCAGCAGCTTAGCCCGCTACGAGCAGTACTTC. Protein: CASSLARYEQYF.

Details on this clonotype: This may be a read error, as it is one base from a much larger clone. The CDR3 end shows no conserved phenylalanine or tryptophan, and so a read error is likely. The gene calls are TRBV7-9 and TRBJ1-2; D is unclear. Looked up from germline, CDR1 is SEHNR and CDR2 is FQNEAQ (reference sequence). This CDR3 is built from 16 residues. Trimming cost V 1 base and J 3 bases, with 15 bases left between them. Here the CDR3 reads CASSLGRSAGYYGYTY. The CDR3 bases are TGTGCCAGCAGCTTAGGACGGTCAGCGGGATACTATGGCTACACCTAC.

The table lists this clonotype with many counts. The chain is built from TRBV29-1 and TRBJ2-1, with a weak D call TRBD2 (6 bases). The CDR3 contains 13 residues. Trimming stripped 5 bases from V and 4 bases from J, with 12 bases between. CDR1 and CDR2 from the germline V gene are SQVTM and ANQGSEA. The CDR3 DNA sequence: TGCAGCGTTTTGGGGGGTACGTACAATGAGCAGTTCTTC. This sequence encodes CSVLGGTYNEQFF.

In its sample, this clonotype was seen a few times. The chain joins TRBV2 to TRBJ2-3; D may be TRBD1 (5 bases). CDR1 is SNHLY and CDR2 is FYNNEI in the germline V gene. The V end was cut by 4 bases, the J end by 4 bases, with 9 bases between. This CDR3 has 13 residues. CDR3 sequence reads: CASSAQGPDTQYF. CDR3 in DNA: TGTGCCAGCAGTGCGCAGGGCCCAGATACGCAGTATTTT.

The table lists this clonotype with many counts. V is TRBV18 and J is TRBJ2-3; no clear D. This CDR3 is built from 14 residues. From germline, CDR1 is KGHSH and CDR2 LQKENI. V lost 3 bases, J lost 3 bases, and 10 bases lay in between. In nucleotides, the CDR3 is TGTGCCAGCTCACCGGTACCGATAACAGATACGCAGTATTTT. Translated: CASSPVPITDTQYF. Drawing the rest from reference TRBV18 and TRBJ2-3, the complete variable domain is NAGVMQNPRHLVRRRGQEARLRCSPMKGHSHVYWYRQLPEEGLKFMVYLQKENIIDESGMPKERFSAEFPKEGPSILRIQQVVRGDSAAYFCASSPVPITDTQYFGPGTRLTVL.

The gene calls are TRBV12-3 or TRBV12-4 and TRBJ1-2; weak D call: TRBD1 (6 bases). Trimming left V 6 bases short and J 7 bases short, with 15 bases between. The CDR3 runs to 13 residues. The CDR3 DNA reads TGTGCCAGCAGAATCACACAGGGTTCTGGCTACACCTTC. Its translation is CASRITQGSGYTF.

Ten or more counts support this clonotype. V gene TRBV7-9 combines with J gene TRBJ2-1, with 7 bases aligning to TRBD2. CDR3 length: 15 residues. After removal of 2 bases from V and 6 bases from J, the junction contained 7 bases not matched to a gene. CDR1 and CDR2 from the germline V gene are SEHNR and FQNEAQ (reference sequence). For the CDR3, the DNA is TGTGCCAGCAGCTTAAGACTAGCTATAATCAATGAGCAGTTCTTC. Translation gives CASSLRLAIINEQFF.

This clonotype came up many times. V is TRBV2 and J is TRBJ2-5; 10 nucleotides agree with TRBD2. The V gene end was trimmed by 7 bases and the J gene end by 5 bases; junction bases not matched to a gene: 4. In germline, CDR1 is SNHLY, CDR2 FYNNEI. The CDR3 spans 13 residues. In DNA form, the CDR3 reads TGTGCCAGCACGCTAGCGGGAGTTGAGACCCAGTACTTC. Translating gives CASTLAGVETQYF.

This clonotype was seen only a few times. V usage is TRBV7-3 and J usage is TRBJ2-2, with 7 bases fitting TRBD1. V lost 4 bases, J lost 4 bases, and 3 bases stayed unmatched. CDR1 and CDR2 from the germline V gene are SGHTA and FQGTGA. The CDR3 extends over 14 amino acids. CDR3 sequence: CASSSTGTTGELFF. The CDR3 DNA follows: TGTGCCAGCAGCTCGACAGGGACCACCGGGGAGCTGTTTTTT.

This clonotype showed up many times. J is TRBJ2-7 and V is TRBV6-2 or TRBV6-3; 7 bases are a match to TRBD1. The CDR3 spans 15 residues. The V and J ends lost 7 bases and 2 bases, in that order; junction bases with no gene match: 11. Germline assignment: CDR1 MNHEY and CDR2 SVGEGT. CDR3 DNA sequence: TGTGCCAGCACCGACTCGGGACAGCGGCCCTACGAGCAGTACTTC. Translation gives CASTDSGQRPYEQYF.

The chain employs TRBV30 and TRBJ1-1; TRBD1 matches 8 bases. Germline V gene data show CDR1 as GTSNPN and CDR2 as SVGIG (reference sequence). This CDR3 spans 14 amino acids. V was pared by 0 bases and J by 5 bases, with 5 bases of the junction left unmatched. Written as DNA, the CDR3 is TGTGCCTGGAGTGTAGGCGACAGGGGAACTGAAGCTTTCTTT. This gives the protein CAWSVGDRGTEAFF.

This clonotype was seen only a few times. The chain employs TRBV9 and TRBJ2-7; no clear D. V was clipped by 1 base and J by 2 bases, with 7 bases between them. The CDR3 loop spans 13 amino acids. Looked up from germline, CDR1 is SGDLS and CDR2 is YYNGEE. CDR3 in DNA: TGTGCCAGCAGCGTAAGTGAAACCTACGAGCAGTACTTC. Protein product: CASSVSETYEQYF.

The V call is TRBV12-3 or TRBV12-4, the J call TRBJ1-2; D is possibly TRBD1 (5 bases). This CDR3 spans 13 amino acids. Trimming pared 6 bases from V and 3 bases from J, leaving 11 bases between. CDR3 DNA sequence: TGTGCCAGCAGCGGGGGGAACTACTATGGCTACACCTTC. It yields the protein CASSGGNYYGYTF.

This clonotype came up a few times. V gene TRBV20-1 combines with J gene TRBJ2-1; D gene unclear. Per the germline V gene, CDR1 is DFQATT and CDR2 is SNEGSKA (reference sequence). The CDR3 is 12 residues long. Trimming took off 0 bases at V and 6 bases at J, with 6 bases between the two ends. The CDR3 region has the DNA TGCAGTGCTAGAGAGGGCCTCAATGAGCAGTTCTTC. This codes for CSAREGLNEQFF.

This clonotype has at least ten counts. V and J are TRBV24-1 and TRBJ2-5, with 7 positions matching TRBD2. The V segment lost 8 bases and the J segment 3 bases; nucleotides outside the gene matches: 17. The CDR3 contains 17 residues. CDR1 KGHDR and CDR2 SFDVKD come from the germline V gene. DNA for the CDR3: TGTGCCACCATCGGAGCCCACCGCGGGCTAGCGGAAGAGACCCAGTACTTC. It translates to CATIGAHRGLAEETQYF.

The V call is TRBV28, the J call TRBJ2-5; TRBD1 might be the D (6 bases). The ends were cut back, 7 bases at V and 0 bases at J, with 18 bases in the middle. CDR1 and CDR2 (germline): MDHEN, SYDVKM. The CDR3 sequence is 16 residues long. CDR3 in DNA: TGTGCCAGCACCCGATGGAGTGGGGGCAACCAAGAGACCCAGTACTTC. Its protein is CASTRWSGGNQETQYF.

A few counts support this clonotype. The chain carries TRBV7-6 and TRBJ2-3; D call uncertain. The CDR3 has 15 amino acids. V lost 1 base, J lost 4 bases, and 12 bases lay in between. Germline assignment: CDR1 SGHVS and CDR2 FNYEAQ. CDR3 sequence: CASSLGSSHADTQYF. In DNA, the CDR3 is TGTGCCAGCAGCTTAGGGTCTTCCCACGCAGATACGCAGTATTTT.